The source of this T cell receptor (beta chain) is a study of a mutant IDH1 vaccine in newly diagnosed glioma. Clones were sequenced by immunoSEQ multiplex PCR, and TCRdb holds only the in-frame ones, with some missing. This table has roughly 84,000 clones, around 80% appearing once. The V end was cut by 3 bases, the J end by 7 bases, with 15 bases between. Germline V CDR1 and CDR2: GTSNPN, SVGIG (reference sequence). The CDR3 runs to 13 residues. Time point defined: baseline, week 1 (first vaccination visit). This sample's treatment: pre-vaccination baseline after standard-of-care therapy. The sequences come from PBMCs, collected from a glioma patient treated with radiotherapy, temozolomide or both. This chain connects TRBV30 to TRBJ1-2; D is undetermined. This clonotype originated in a man in his forties with glioma. Some clones in this sample may be carry-over from other donors' samples. The CDR3 DNA reads TGTGCCTGGAGCAGAGGGCCAGGTTCTGGCTACACCTTC. Translated: CAWSRGPGSGYTF. Combining the CDR3 with reference TRBV30 and TRBJ1-2 gives the whole variable domain SQTIHQWPATLVQPVGSPLSLECTVEGTSNPNLYWYRQAAGRGLQLLFYSVGIGQISSEVPQNLSASRPQDRQFILSSKKLLLSDSGFYLCAWSRGPGSGYTFGSGTRLTVV.